This TCR beta chain was documented in a study of cytotoxic CD8 clonotypes in ibrutinib-treated CLL. Study background: Among patients, 24 responded partially and 2 completely; around 15 then stayed remitted and about 12 progressed after median about 74 months. Study-wide points: Samples from sustained-remission and progressing patients were taken at different times.

Generated by immunoSEQ multiplex PCR, the TCRdb table keeps only in-frame clones and is missing some. The data show 49,000 or so clones, more than 45% seen once. The CDR3 consists of 13 residues. Germline V gene lookup returns CDR1 MNHEY and CDR2 SVGAGI. This clone was seen a handful of times. Its antigen is unidentified. The chain carries TRBV6-5 and TRBJ2-7, with TRBD1 matching 11 bases. The sequences come from PBMCs, collected after 12 months of ibrutinib treatment. This TCR was recovered from a human donor with chronic lymphocytic leukemia. CDR3: CGTGGTGGYEQYF. Written as DNA, the CDR3 is TGTGGAACGGGCGGGACAGGGGGCTACGAGCAGTACTTC.